This TCR beta chain was sequenced during a study of shared clonotypes between healthy human individuals. Whole-study findings and limits: Donor clonotype sharing was expected to depend on sequencing depth. Estimated clonotype richness was generally higher in naive than memory subsets. When naive CD4 clonotypes were compared across several donors, roughly 4.9% were shared.

In the authors' workflow: ImmunoSEQ sequences covered only the junction and lacked quality scores; filtering therefore differed. Profiling relied on immunoSEQ multiplex PCR, and the TCRdb table lists in-frame clones only, not all of them. V and J calls and clone size follow that table, whereas D and trimming were derived from the DNA. The table records around 750,000 clones, over 65% of them present only once. A word on this clone: What it binds is unknown.

Germline V gene data show CDR1 as SGHVS and CDR2 as FQNEAQ. The V gene end was trimmed by 5 bases and the J gene end by 5 bases; junction bases not matched to a gene: 24. The CDR3 spans 20 residues. This chain joins TRBV7-8 and TRBJ1-5, with 7 bases identical to TRBD1. Sequencing used memory CD4+ T cells sorted from blood. The sample's subset: CD45RA-negative fraction. The clonotype was recovered from a woman in her twenties or thirties in good health. This CDR3 is CASSPQKPRTGATNYQPQHF. The CDR3 DNA is TGTGCCAGCAGCCCCCAAAAACCTAGGACAGGAGCAACAAATTATCAGCCCCAGCATTTT. Full variable domain (missing parts from reference TRBV7-8 and TRBJ1-5): GAGVSQSPRYKVAKRGQDVALRCDPISGHVSLFWYQQALGQGPEFLTYFQNEAQLDKSGLPSDRFFAERPEGSVSTLKIQRTQQEDSAVYLCASSPQKPRTGATNYQPQHFGDGTRLSIL.